The 17 T cell receptor beta chains below were found in one sample sequenced in a study of blood T cell repertoires in COVID-19. Sequenced by immunoSEQ multiplex PCR; TCRdb stores in-frame clones only, minus some. The top ten clones hold about 2% of a sample with 200,000 or so clones, about 90% of them seen once. The source material was peripheral blood. The receptors were gathered from a man between 35 and 55 years old with active or convalescent COVID-19.

The V call is TRBV19, the J call TRBJ2-7; 9 nucleotides align to TRBD1. Germline V CDR1 and CDR2: LNHDA, SQIVND (reference sequence). Trimming cost V 5 bases and J 2 bases; bases outside gene matches: 10. CDR3 length: 16 residues. CDR3 DNA sequence: TGTGCCAGTAGTCCGTTAGGGGGACAGGGCCCCTACGAGCAGTACTTC. It yields the protein CASSPLGGQGPYEQYF.

The chain joins TRBV25-1 to TRBJ1-1; D call uncertain. Germline V gives CDR1 MGHDK, CDR2 SYGVNS. Trimming left V 6 bases short and J 2 bases short, with 13 bases between. This CDR3 region has 14 residues. CDR3 nucleotide sequence: TGTGCCAGCAGGCAGACCAGCGGAAACACTGAAGCTTTCTTT. As protein: CASRQTSGNTEAFF.

The V gene is TRBV11-1, the J gene TRBJ1-1; D not certain. The CDR3 spans 15 residues. Between the trimmed V and J ends, which lost 0 bases and 6 bases, there was a span of 14 bases. Germline V gives CDR1 SGHAT, CDR2 FQDESV (reference sequence). Written as DNA, the CDR3 is TGTGCCAGCAGCTTAGCTCGGGGTATATCGGCTGAAGCTTTCTTT. Its translation: CASSLARGISAEAFF.

The J gene is TRBJ1-1, the V gene TRBV7-9; 7 bases are a match to TRBD1. V lost 8 bases, J lost 1 base, and 1 base stayed unmatched. The CDR3 contains 12 residues. In germline, CDR1 is SEHNR, CDR2 FQNEAQ (reference sequence). CDR3 in DNA: TGTGCCAGCCGGACAGGGAACACTGAAGCTTTCTTT. As protein: CASRTGNTEAFF.

The CDR3 DNA reads TGTGCCAGCAGCTCCCTCTGGACTAGCGGGTACGAGCAGTACTTC. Encoded protein: CASSSLWTSGYEQYF. The chain couples TRBV7-8 to TRBJ2-7; TRBD2 matches 11 bases. V lost 4 bases and J lost 4; bases outside the gene matches: 6. Germline V gene sequence: CDR1 SGHVS, CDR2 FQNEAQ. The CDR3 extends over 15 amino acids.

The chain uses TRBV4-2 and TRBJ2-7, with 8 positions matching TRBD1. With 1 base clipped from V and 1 base from J, the junction kept 6 bases outside the gene matches. The CDR3 contains 16 residues. Per the germline V gene, CDR1 is LGHNA and CDR2 is YNFKEQ. This CDR3 is CASSQAGTGGSYEQYF. For the CDR3, the DNA is TGTGCCAGCAGCCAAGCCGGGACAGGAGGTTCCTACGAGCAGTACTTC.

The chain is built from TRBV28 and TRBJ1-1; 11 nucleotides match TRBD1. Trimming cost V 4 bases and J 5 bases; bases outside gene matches: 6. CDR1 and CDR2 (germline): MDHEN, SYDVKM. This CDR3 has 15 residues. The DNA of the CDR3 is TGTGCCAGCAGTTCATCCGGGACAGGGGGGACTGAAGCTTTCTTT. It encodes CASSSSGTGGTEAFF.

The rearrangement uses TRBV29-1 and TRBJ2-7; TRBD2 agrees at 7 bases. CDR3 size: 13 residues. V trimming: 5 bases; J trimming: 3 bases; junction bases outside the gene matches: 7. Germline V gives CDR1 SQVTM, CDR2 ANQGSEA. The chain's CDR3 is CSVLAVSRYEQYF. CDR3 sequence (DNA): TGCAGCGTTCTAGCGGTCAGTCGCTACGAGCAGTACTTC.

The chain is built from TRBV24-1 and TRBJ1-5; tentative D call: TRBD1 (6 bases). The CDR3 extends over 15 amino acids. Trimming took 9 bases from V and 3 from J, leaving 17 bases between them. Germline CDR1 and CDR2: KGHDR and SFDVKD. The CDR3 spells CATSRSGTNNQPQHF. CDR3 coding DNA: TGTGCCACCTCTCGAAGCGGGACAAACAATCAGCCCCAGCATTTT.

This chain connects TRBV24-1 to TRBJ1-2, with 9 bases fitting TRBD1. V lost 10 bases to trimming and J lost 8 bases; unmatched junction nucleotides: 7. Per germline, CDR1 KGHDR and CDR2 SFDVKD. The CDR3 runs to 12 residues. The CDR3 DNA is TGTGCCACTTCACAGGGGGCGTTAGGCTACACCTTC. Residues: CATSQGALGYTF.

The chain joins TRBV18 to TRBJ2-5, with TRBD1 identical over 11 bases. The V gene's germline CDR1 is KGHSH and CDR2 LQKENI. V was clipped by 3 bases and J by 4 bases; unmatched bases: 10. CDR3 size: 17 residues. The CDR3 loop is CASSPLPDRGRGETQYF. The CDR3, as DNA: TGTGCCAGCTCACCCCTCCCGGACAGGGGGCGAGGAGAGACCCAGTACTTC.

The chain is built from TRBV10-1 and TRBJ2-5, with 8 bases identical to TRBD1. The V gene's germline CDR1 is WNHNN and CDR2 SYGVQD (reference sequence). V lost 3 bases, J lost 4 bases, and 4 bases stayed unmatched. The CDR3 has 14 residues. CDR3: CASSDPGQGETQYF. The CDR3 DNA follows: TGCGCCAGCAGTGACCCTGGACAGGGAGAGACCCAGTACTTC.

The genes are TRBV5-1 and TRBJ2-3; D might be TRBD1 (5 bases). The CDR3 spans 14 residues. Trimming took 4 bases from V and 4 from J, leaving 13 bases between them. Germline CDR1 SGHRS, CDR2 YFSETQ. CDR3 nucleotides: TGCGCCAGCAGCGCTGGGCAGGGCCCAGATACGCAGTATTTT. This translates into CASSAGQGPDTQYF.

There are a few counts of this clone. The gene calls are TRBV19 and TRBJ1-5, with TRBD1 as a possible D gene (6 bases). Germline-derived CDR1 and CDR2 are LNHDA and SQIVND (reference sequence). V gave up 4 bases and J gave up 0 bases, with 19 bases separating them. The CDR3 covers 18 residues. CDR3 sequence (DNA): TGTGCCAGTAGTACTACCCGGACAGCACCTCTTAGCAATCAGCCCCAGCATTTT. It yields the protein CASSTTRTAPLSNQPQHF.

The chain links TRBV7-2 to TRBJ1-1; possible D gene TRBD1, 6 bases. Germline assignment: CDR1 SGHTA and CDR2 FQGNSA. Trimming took 5 bases from V and 0 from J, leaving 16 bases between them. The CDR3 sequence is 16 residues long. The CDR3 sequence: CASSHGGAGLNTEAFF. Here the CDR3 DNA reads TGTGCCAGCAGCCACGGGGGGGCAGGGTTGAACACTGAAGCTTTCTTT.

This clone was detected only once. The chain joins TRBV4-1 to TRBJ2-7, with 12 bases aligning to TRBD2. Losses at the gene ends were 1 base for V and 3 bases for J; bases not matched to a gene: 7. The CDR3 sequence is 17 residues long. The germline CDR1 and CDR2 sequences are MGHRA and YSYEKL. The CDR3 nucleotides read TGCGCCAGCAGCCAAGCTAGCGGGAGGGATTTAGTCTACGAGCAGTACTTC. It specifies CASSQASGRDLVYEQYF.

V is TRBV28 and J is TRBJ1-1; D is perhaps TRBD1 (6 bases). Germline CDR1 and CDR2: MDHEN and SYDVKM. This CDR3 contains 15 residues. The germline V and J ends were trimmed by 6 bases and 4 bases, with 18 bases remaining between them. CDR3 loop: CASSPAGAGVTEAFF. CDR3 DNA: TGTGCCAGCAGCCCCGCAGGGGCAGGGGTCACTGAAGCTTTCTTT.